The next 26 T cell receptor beta chains were all read from a single sample in a study of spatial heterogeneity in lung cancer. The sample's time point: sample taken at primary tumor resection. These receptors are not linked to any known antigen. Study conclusions and caveats: Tumor mutation count correlated with how many alpha and beta TCRs expanded intratumorally.

Using its own MiXCR run on the 5' RACE reads, TCRdb lists one record per CDR3 protein. The sample lists 3,000 to 3,500 distinct CDR3 sequences; about 30% were seen once. This material consisted of lung tumor tissue, taken at surgery. These receptors were taken from a female donor with early-stage non-small cell lung cancer.

By share, this clonotype ranks as medium-sized. The chain couples TRBV5-4 to TRBJ2-3, with 9 bases identical to TRBD1. V lost 2 bases and J lost 3; bases outside the gene matches: 4. The CDR3 runs to 15 residues. Per germline, CDR1 SGHNT and CDR2 YYREEE (reference sequence). The CDR3 is CASSLGGQGTDTQYF. The CDR3 DNA sequence: TGTGCCAGCAGCTTAGGTGGACAGGGGACAGATACGCAGTATTTT. Full variable domain (remainder filled in from reference TRBV5-4 and TRBJ2-3): ETGVTQSPTHLIKTRGQQVTLRCSSQSGHNTVSWYQQALGQGPQFIFQYYREEENGRGNFPPRFSGLQFPNYSSELNVNALELDDSALYLCASSLGGQGTDTQYFGPGTRLTVL.

The chain employs TRBV20-1 and TRBJ2-7; 8 bases line up with TRBD2. The V gene end was trimmed by 5 bases and the J gene end by 6 bases; junction bases not matched to a gene: 6. The CDR3 length is 12 residues. Germline V CDR1 and CDR2: DFQATT, SNEGSKA (reference sequence). CDR3 nucleotides: TGCAGTGCTGAGCGGGAGATAAGCGAGCAGTACTTC. It is translated as CSAEREISEQYF.

Judged by abundance, this clonotype is medium-sized (0.01 to 0.1%). The chain employs TRBV5-6 and TRBJ1-1, with 12 bases that match TRBD1. V lost 4 bases and J lost 6; bases outside the gene matches: 7. Germline lookup yields CDR1 SGHDT and CDR2 YYEEEE. The CDR3 is 15 amino acids. The CDR3 here is CASSPGDRGLSEAFF. Written as DNA, the CDR3 is TGTGCCAGCAGCCCGGGGGACAGGGGGCTGTCTGAAGCTTTCTTT.

The chain joins TRBV7-2 to TRBJ2-3; 9 nucleotides agree with TRBD1. This CDR3 contains 16 residues. Trimming cost V 1 base and J 3 bases; bases outside gene matches: 5. CDR1 is SGHTA, CDR2 FQGNSA, per germline. For the CDR3, the DNA is TGTGCCAGCAGCTTAGGAGGGACAGGGTTAACAGATACGCAGTATTTT. Translation gives CASSLGGTGLTDTQYF.

This clonotype turned up a few times. This chain connects TRBV4-1 to TRBJ2-2; D is unresolved. The V end was cut by 1 base, the J end by 1 base, with 13 bases between. Per germline, CDR1 MGHRA and CDR2 YSYEKL. The CDR3 loop spans 17 amino acids. CDR3 DNA sequence: TGCGCCAGCAGCCAAGGGGGAATAATAGAGAACACCGGGGAGCTGTTTTTT. It specifies CASSQGGIIENTGELFF.

This clonotype was counted at least ten times. The chain carries TRBV3-1 and TRBJ2-1; maybe TRBD2 (6 bases). Germline V lookup: CDR1 LGHDT, CDR2 YNNKEL (reference sequence). The CDR3 sequence is 13 residues long. V gave up 3 bases and J gave up 7 bases, with 10 bases separating them. The CDR3 here is CASSHGAGNEQFF. CDR3 coding DNA: TGTGCCAGCAGCCACGGGGCGGGGAATGAGCAGTTCTTC.

This clonotype ranks as medium-sized. This chain uses TRBV9 with TRBJ2-3; no definite D call. The ends were cut back, 0 bases at V and 7 bases at J, with 12 bases in the middle. Germline V lookup: CDR1 SGDLS, CDR2 YYNGEE. This CDR3 is built from 14 residues. CDR3 protein: CASSVDGLGYTQYF. The CDR3 DNA reads TGTGCCAGCAGCGTAGATGGGCTAGGTTATACGCAGTATTTT.

The chain has TRBV9 and TRBJ2-7; 9 bases are a match to TRBD2. The ends lost 0 bases at V and 2 bases at J; junction bases unmatched: 0. The germline V gene has CDR1 SGDLS and CDR2 YYNGEE. The CDR3 runs 14 residues. CDR3 bases: TGTGCCAGCAGCGTAGCTAGCGGGACCTACGAGCAGTACTTC. Residues: CASSVASGTYEQYF.

This chain connects TRBV7-2 to TRBJ2-5; D unresolved. The CDR3 is 12 amino acids. The germline V gene has CDR1 SGHTA and CDR2 FQGNSA. Between the trimmed V and J ends, which lost 4 bases and 5 bases, there was a span of 8 bases. Written as DNA, the CDR3 is TGTGCCAGCAGCTCCTCCCTGGAGACCCAGTACTTC. It codes for CASSSSLETQYF.

This clonotype is large within its sample. This chain uses TRBV6-2 or TRBV6-3 with TRBJ2-5, with a weak D call TRBD1 (6 bases). The germline V gene has CDR1 MNHEY and CDR2 SVGEGT. The CDR3 runs to 15 residues. Deletions cut 5 bases from V and 2 bases from J, with 15 bases between. Here the CDR3 reads CASSPPGHPQETQYF. The CDR3 DNA reads TGTGCCAGCAGTCCACCGGGACACCCACAAGAGACCCAGTACTTC.

This chain links TRBV7-2 with TRBJ2-2; D remains unclear. The V gene lost 1 base and the J gene lost 5 bases, with 8 bases spanning the gap. This CDR3 region has 14 residues. Germline V lookup: CDR1 SGHTA, CDR2 FQGNSA. The CDR3 loop reads CASSLGGVTGELFF. The CDR3 bases are TGTGCCAGCAGCTTAGGGGGTGTTACCGGGGAGCTGTTTTTT.

The rearrangement links TRBV5-8 to TRBJ1-6; D is ambiguous. V lost 9 bases, J lost 7 bases, and 14 bases lay in between. The CDR3 covers 13 residues. In germline, CDR1 is SGHTS, CDR2 YDEGEE. CDR3 loop: CATKRVVNSPLHF. CDR3 nucleotides: TGTGCCACGAAACGAGTGGTGAATTCACCCCTCCACTTT.

The rearrangement joins TRBV30 to TRBJ2-3; 9 bases map to TRBD1. Germline CDR1 and CDR2: GTSNPN and SVGIG (reference sequence). The CDR3 sequence is 15 residues long. The J segment lost 3 bases and the V segment lost 3 bases, leaving 7 bases of the junction unmatched. CDR3 sequence reads: CAWSPGQGGTDTQYF. CDR3 nucleotide sequence: TGTGCCTGGAGCCCGGGACAGGGAGGAACAGATACGCAGTATTTT.

This clonotype was detected a few times. The chain combines TRBV6-2 or TRBV6-3 with TRBJ2-1, with 9 bases that match TRBD1. Per germline, CDR1 MNHEY and CDR2 SVGEGT. The trim removed 2 bases at V and 4 bases at J, leaving 3 bases unmatched. The CDR3 runs to 15 residues. This CDR3 is CASSYRDRVYNEQFF. The CDR3 DNA reads as TGTGCCAGCAGTTACCGGGACAGGGTGTACAATGAGCAGTTCTTC.

The chain joins TRBV2 to TRBJ1-1, with D unresolved. V shed 6 bases and J shed 5 bases, with 13 bases lying between them. This CDR3 spans 13 amino acids. CDR1 and CDR2 from the germline V gene are SNHLY and FYNNEI. The CDR3 spells CASRELAGTEAFF. The CDR3, as DNA: TGTGCCAGCAGGGAACTGGCGGGAACTGAAGCTTTCTTT. Based on the CDR3 plus reference TRBV2 and TRBJ1-1, the full variable domain is EPEVTQTPSHQVTQMGQEVILRCVPISNHLYFYWYRQILGQKVEFLVSFYNNEISEKSEIFDDQFSVERPDGSNFTLKIRSTKLEDSAMYFCASRELAGTEAFFGQGTRLTVV.

The chain links TRBV2 to TRBJ2-3; 10 positions match TRBD2. The germline V gene has CDR1 SNHLY and CDR2 FYNNEI. The CDR3 consists of 15 residues. The V segment lost 6 bases and the J segment 1 base; nucleotides outside the gene matches: 4. CDR3 coding DNA: TGTGCCAGCAGGAGCGGGAGGGCCGGCACAGATACGCAGTATTTT. As protein: CASRSGRAGTDTQYF.

The rearrangement joins TRBV7-2 to TRBJ2-7; D is unclear. CDR1 and CDR2 from the germline V gene are SGHTA and FQGNSA. Trimming stripped 0 bases from V and 0 bases from J, with 9 bases between. There are 15 residues in the CDR3. As DNA, the CDR3 is TGTGCCAGCAGCTTAGCGTGGTTGAACTCCTACGAGCAGTACTTC. It translates to CASSLAWLNSYEQYF.

This clonotype was seen a few times. The chain joins TRBV7-9 to TRBJ2-5; D not resolved. CDR3 length: 11 amino acids. The germline gives CDR1 SEHNR, CDR2 FQNEAQ (reference sequence). V shed 3 bases and J shed 5 bases, with 4 bases lying between them. The CDR3, as DNA: TGTGCCAGCAGCTTTTACGAGACCCAGTACTTC. This gives the protein CASSFYETQYF.

The chain couples TRBV5-1 to TRBJ2-5; 11 bases agree with TRBD2. The germline gives CDR1 SGHRS, CDR2 YFSETQ. The CDR3 is 16 amino acids. The V and J ends lost 7 bases and 2 bases, in that order; junction bases with no gene match: 10. CDR3 residues: CASAIEGLAVQETQYF. The DNA of the CDR3 is TGCGCCAGCGCCATCGAGGGACTAGCGGTACAAGAGACCCAGTACTTC.

V gene TRBV5-1 combines with J gene TRBJ2-3; 7 bases agree with TRBD2. This CDR3 comprises 15 residues. The V segment lost 3 bases and the J segment 2 bases; nucleotides outside the gene matches: 6. In germline, CDR1 is SGHRS, CDR2 YFSETQ. In DNA form, the CDR3 reads TGCGCCAGCAGCTACGCCGGGACTAACACAGATACGCAGTATTTT. It is translated as CASSYAGTNTDTQYF.

The chain recombines TRBV6-6 with TRBJ2-3, with a tentative D call TRBD2 (7 bases). The V gene's germline CDR1 is MNHNY and CDR2 SVGAGI (reference sequence). The CDR3 is 15 amino acids. V was trimmed by 0 bases and J by 4 bases, leaving 11 bases between them. CDR3 loop: CASSYSRGGADTQYF. The CDR3 DNA follows: TGTGCCAGCAGTTACTCGAGGGGGGGGGCAGATACGCAGTATTTT.

The gene calls are TRBV6-6 and TRBJ1-1; TRBD1 agrees at 7 bases. Germline V gene sequence: CDR1 MNHNY, CDR2 SVGAGI (reference sequence). CDR3 size: 14 residues. Trimming removed 5 bases from V and 1 base from J; junction bases left unmatched: 4. The CDR3 loop reads CASSIRTGNTEAFF. In DNA, the CDR3 is TGTGCCAGCAGTATTCGGACAGGGAACACTGAAGCTTTCTTT.

The V gene is TRBV5-1, the J gene TRBJ2-7; the match to TRBD1 covers 7 bases. Germline-derived CDR1 and CDR2 are SGHRS and YFSETQ. This CDR3 contains 13 residues. Trimming cost V 4 bases and J 3 bases; bases outside gene matches: 4. CDR3 sequence reads: CASSDRQGYEQYF. CDR3 DNA: TGCGCCAGCAGCGATAGACAGGGCTACGAGCAGTACTTC.

J is TRBJ2-7 and V is TRBV9; 9 bases align to TRBD1. The V gene end was trimmed by 3 bases and the J gene end by 1 base; junction bases not matched to a gene: 2. The CDR3 loop spans 14 amino acids. Per the germline V gene, CDR1 is SGDLS and CDR2 is YYNGEE. The CDR3: CASSGDRESYEQYF. DNA of the CDR3: TGTGCCAGCAGCGGGGACAGGGAATCCTACGAGCAGTACTTC. Drawing the rest from reference TRBV9 and TRBJ2-7, the complete variable domain is DSGVTQTPKHLITATGQRVTLRCSPRSGDLSVYWYQQSLDQGLQFLIQYYNGEERAKGNILERFSAQQFPDLHSELNLSSLELGDSALYFCASSGDRESYEQYFGPGTRLTVT.

The rearrangement links TRBV29-1 to TRBJ2-3; D may be TRBD1 (5 bases). The CDR3 length is 16 residues. Germline V gene data show CDR1 as SQVTM and CDR2 as ANQGSEA. V was trimmed by 0 bases and J by 2 bases, leaving 15 bases between them. CDR3 sequence: CSVEEVVGAHTDTQYF. The CDR3 DNA reads as TGCAGCGTTGAAGAAGTGGTAGGGGCTCACACAGATACGCAGTATTTT.

This clonotype was observed a few times. The J gene is TRBJ2-7, the V gene TRBV7-9, with TRBD2 identical over 10 bases. This CDR3 has 15 amino acids. J lost 3 bases, V lost 1 base, and 3 bases had no gene match. In germline, CDR1 is SEHNR, CDR2 FQNEAQ (reference sequence). The CDR3 here is CASSLDSSGSYEQYF. The CDR3 nucleotides are TGTGCCAGCAGCTTAGATTCTAGCGGGAGCTACGAGCAGTACTTC.